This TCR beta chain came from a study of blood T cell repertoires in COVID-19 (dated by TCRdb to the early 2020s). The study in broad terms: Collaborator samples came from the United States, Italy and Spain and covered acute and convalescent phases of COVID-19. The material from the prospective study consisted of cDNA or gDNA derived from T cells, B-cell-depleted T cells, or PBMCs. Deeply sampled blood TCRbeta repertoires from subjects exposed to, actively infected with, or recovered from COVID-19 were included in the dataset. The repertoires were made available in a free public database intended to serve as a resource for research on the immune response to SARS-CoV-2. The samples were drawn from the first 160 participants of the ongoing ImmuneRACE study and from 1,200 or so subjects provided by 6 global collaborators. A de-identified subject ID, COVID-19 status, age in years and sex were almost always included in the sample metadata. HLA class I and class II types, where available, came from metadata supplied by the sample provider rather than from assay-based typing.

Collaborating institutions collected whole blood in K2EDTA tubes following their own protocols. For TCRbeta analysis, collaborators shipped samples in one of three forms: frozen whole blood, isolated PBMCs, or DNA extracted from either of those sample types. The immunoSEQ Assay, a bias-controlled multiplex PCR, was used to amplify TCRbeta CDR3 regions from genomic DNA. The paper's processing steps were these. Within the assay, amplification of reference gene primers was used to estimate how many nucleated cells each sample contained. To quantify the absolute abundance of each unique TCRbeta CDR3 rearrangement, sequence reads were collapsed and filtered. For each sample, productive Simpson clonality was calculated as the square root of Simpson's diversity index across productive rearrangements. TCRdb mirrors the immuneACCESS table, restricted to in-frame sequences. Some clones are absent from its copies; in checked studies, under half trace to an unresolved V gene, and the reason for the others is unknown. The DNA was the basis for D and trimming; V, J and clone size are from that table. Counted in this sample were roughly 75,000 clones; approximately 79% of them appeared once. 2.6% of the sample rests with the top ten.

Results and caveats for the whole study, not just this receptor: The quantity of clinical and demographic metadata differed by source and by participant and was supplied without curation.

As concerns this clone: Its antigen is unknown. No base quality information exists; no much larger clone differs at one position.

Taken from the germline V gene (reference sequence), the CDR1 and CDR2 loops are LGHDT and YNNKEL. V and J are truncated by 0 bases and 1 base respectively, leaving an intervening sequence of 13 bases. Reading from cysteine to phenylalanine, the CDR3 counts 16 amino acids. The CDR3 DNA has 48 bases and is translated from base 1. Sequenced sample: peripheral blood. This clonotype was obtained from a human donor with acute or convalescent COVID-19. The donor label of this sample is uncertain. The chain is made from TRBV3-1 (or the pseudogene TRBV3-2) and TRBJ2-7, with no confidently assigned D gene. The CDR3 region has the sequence CASSQDRTARSYEQYF. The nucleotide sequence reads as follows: TGTGCCAGCAGCCAAGATAGAACAGCTCGATCCTACGAGCAGTACTTC.